The rows below give T cell receptor beta chains drawn from one sample of a study of OX40 agonist ivuxolimab in advanced cancers. Using immunoSEQ multiplex PCR, the repertoire was profiled, and TCRdb retains in-frame clones only, with some absent. The sample carries 45,000 to 60,000 clones, more than 70% recorded once. The sequenced sample was CD4+ or CD8+ T cells sorted from blood, obtained in a trial of the OX40 agonist ivuxolimab. The origin of the receptors is an adult with an advanced solid tumor such as melanoma, head and neck, liver or kidney cancer. Each CDR3 is given with its conserved first and last residue.

TRBV4-1,TRBJ2-2,CASSQGADGLPRELFF
TRBV11-2,TRBJ2-3,CASSQTIDSTTDTQYF
TRBV5-1,TRBJ2-7,CASSPGYEQYF
TRBV5-6,TRBJ2-7,CASSLVLAGAYEQYF
TRBV25-1,TRBJ1-1,CASRPNGNTEAFF
TRBV29-1,TRBJ2-7,CSVEGGQDASYEQYF
TRBV4-1,TRBJ2-2,CASSQERASGRAVTGELFF
TRBV13,TRBJ1-1,CASSDAGTDFEAFF
TRBV11-3,TRBJ2-1,CASSSSGLAAYNEQFF
TRBV28,TRBJ2-7,CASSSTYEQYF
TRBV4-1,TRBJ1-2,CASSQGGSGQWDGYTF
TRBV10-3,TRBJ2-3,CAISDVQDTDTQYF
TRBV4-1,TRBJ2-3,CASRAGISTDTQYF
TRBV9,TRBJ2-3,CASSGSSGRTDTQYF
TRBV7-9,TRBJ2-1,CASSIGGTSGPRGEQFF